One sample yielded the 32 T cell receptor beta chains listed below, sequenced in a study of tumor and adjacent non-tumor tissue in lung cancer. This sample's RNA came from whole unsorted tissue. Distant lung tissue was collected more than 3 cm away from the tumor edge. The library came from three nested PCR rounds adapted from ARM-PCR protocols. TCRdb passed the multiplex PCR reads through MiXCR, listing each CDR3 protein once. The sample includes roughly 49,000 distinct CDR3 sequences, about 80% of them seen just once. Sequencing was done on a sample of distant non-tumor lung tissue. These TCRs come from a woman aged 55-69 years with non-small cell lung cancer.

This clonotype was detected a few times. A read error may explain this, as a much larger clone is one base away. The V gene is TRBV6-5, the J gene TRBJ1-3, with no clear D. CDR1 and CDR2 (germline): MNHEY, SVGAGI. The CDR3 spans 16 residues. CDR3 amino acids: CASSYDGVLSGNAIYF. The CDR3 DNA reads TGTGCCAGCAGTTACGATGGGGTCCTCTCTGGAAACGCCATATATTTT.

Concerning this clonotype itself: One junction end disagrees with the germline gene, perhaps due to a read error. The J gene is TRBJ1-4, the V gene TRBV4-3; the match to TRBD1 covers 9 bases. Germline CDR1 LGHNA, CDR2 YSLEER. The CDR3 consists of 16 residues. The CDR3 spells CASRQGTGLPDEKLFF. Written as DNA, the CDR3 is TGCGCAAGCAGGCAAGGGACAGGGCTCCCCGATGAAAAACTGTTTTTT.

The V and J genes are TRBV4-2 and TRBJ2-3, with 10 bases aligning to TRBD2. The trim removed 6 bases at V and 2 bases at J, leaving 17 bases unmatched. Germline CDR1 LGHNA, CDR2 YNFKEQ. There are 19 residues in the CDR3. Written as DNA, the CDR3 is TGTGCCAGCAGTCGAGAGGCGGTAGCGGGGGGCGTAGACACAGATACGCAGTATTTT. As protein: CASSREAVAGGVDTDTQYF.

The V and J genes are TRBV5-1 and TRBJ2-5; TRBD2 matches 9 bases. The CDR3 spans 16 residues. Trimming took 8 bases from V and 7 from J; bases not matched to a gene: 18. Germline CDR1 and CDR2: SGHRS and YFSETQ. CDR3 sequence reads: CASSRTSVTSGGTQYF. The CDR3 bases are TGCGCCAGTAGCCGGACTAGCGTAACATCCGGGGGGACCCAGTACTTC.

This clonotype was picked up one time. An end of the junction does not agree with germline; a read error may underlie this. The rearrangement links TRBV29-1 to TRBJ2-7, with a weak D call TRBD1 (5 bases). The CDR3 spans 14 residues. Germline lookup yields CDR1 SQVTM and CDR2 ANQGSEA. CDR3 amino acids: CSVASVRVNYEQYF. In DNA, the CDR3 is TGCAGCGTAGCTTCTGTCAGGGTCAACTACGAGCAGTACTTT.

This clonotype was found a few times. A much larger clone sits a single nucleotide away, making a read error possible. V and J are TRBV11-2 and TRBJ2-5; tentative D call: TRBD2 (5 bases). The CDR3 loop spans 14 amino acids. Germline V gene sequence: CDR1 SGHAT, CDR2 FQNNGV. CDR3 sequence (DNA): TGTGTCGGCAGCTTAGAGGGCACCTTTGGGACCCAGTACTTC. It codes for CVGSLEGTFGTQYF.

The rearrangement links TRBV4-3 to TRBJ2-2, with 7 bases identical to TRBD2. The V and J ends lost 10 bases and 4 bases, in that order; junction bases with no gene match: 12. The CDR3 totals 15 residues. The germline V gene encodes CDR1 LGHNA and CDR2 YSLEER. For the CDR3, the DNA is TGCGCCAATAGCCAAAAGCGGGGAGGCACCGGGGAGCTGTTTTTT. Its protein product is CANSQKRGGTGELFF.

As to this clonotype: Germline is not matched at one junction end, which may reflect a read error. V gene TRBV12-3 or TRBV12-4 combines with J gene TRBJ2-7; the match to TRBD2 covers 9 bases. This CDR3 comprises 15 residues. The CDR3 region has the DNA TGTGCCGGCAGCTCTATTAAGGGACTAGCTTACGAGCAGTACTTC. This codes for CAGSSIKGLAYEQYF.

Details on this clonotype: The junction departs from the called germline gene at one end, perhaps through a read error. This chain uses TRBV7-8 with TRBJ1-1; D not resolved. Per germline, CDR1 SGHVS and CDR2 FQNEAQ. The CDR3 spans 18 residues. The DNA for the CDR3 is TGTGCCAACAGCTCTAGTTGGGGAGGGATGAATGGTGTCTCTGAAGCTTTCTTT. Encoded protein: CANSSSWGGMNGVSEAFF.

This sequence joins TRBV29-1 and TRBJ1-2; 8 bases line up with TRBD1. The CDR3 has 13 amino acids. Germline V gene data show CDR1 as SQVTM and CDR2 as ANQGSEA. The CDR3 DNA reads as TGCAGTGTTCCGGAACAGGGGGACTATGGCTACACCTTC. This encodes CSVPEQGDYGYTF.

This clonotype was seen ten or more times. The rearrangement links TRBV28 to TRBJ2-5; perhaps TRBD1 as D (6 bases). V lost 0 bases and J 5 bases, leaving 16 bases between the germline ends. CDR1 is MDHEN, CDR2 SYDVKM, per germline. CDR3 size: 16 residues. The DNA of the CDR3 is TGTGCCAGCAGTTTATGGGGTCAGGGGACGAGGGAGACCCAGTACTTC. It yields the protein CASSLWGQGTRETQYF.

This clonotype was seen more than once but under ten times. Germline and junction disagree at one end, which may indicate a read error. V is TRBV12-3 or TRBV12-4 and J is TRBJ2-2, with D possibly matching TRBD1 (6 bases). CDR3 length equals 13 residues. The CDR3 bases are TGTGCCAGCAGGTTCACAGGGTCCGGGGAACTGTTTTTT. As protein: CASRFTGSGELFF.

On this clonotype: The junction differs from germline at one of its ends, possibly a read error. The CDR3 here is CASTHMADTQYF. The CDR3 nucleotides read TGCGCCAGCACGCACATGGCCGATACGCAATATTTT. The V gene is TRBV10-2, the J gene TRBJ2-3; D unresolved. The CDR3 totals 12 residues. CDR1 and CDR2 (germline): WSHSY, SAAADI.

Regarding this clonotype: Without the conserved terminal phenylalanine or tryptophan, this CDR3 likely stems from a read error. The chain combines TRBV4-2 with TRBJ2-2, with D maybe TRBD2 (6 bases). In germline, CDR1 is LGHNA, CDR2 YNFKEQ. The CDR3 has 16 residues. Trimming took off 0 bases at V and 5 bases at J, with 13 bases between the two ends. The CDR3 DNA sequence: TGTGCCAGCAGCCAAGAAGGGTTTGGACTAACCGGGGAGCTGTTTGTT. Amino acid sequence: CASSQEGFGLTGELFV.

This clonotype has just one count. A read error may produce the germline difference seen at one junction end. CDR3 loop: CASTSPVLAGRDNEKFF. DNA of the CDR3: TGTGCCAGCACCAGCCCCGTTTTAGCGGGGAGGGACAATGAGAAGTTCTTT. V is TRBV6-2 or TRBV6-3 and J is TRBJ2-1; 8 bases match TRBD2. The CDR3 loop spans 17 amino acids. The germline V gene has CDR1 MNHEY and CDR2 SVGEGT.

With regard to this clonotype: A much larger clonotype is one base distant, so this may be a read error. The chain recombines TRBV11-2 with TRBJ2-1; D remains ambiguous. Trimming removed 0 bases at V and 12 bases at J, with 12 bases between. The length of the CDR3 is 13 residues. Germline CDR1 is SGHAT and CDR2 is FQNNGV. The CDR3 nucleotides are TGTGCCAGCAGCTTAGAGGTAGTCGGTGGGCAGTTCTTC. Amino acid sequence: CASSLEVVGGQFF.

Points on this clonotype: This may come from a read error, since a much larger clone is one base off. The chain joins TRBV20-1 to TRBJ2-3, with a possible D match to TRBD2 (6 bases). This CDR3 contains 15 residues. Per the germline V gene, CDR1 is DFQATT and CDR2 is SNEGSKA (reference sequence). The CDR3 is CSAKIRRGVGDTQCF. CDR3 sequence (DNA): TGCAGTGCGAAAATACGGAGGGGCGTCGGAGATACGCAGTGTTTT.

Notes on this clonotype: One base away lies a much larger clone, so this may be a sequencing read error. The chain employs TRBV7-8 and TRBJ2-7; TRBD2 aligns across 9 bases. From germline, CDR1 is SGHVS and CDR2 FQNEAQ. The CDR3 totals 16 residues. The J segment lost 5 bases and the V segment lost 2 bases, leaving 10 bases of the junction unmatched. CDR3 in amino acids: CASSLWVAGVSHEQYF. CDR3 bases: TGTGCCAGCAGCTTATGGGTAGCGGGAGTAAGTCACGAGCAGTACTTC.

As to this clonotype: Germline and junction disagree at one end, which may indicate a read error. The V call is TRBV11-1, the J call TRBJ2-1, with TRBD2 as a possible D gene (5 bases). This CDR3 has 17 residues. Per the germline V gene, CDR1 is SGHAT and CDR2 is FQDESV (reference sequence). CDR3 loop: CTSSRGFSASSYNGQFF. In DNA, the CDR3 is TGTACCAGCAGTCGGGGTTTCTCAGCGAGCTCCTACAATGGGCAGTTCTTC.

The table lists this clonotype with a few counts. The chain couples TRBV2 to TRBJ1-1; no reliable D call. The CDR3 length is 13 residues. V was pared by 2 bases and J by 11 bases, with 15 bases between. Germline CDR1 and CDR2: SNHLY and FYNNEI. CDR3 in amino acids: CASSESQKVSAFF. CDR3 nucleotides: TGTGCCAGCAGTGAATCACAAAAAGTCTCGGCTTTCTTT.

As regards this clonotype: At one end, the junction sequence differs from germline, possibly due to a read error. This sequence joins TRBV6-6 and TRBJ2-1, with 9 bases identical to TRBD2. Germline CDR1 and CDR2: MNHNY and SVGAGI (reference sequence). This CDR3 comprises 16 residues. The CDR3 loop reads CTSSYDGGGARNEQFF. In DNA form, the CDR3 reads TGTACCAGCAGTTACGATGGCGGGGGGGCCCGGAATGAGCAGTTCTTC.

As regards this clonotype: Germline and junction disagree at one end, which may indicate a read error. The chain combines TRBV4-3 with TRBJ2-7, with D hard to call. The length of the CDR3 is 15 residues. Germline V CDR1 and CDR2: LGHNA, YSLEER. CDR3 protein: CASSLFSGSPYEQYF. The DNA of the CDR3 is TGTGCCAGCAGCCTGTTTTCCGGTAGCCCCTACGAGCAGTACTTC.

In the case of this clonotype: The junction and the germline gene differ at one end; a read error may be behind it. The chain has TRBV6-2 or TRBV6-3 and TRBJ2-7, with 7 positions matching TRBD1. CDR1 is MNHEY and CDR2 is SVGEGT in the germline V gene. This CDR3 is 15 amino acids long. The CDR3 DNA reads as TGTGCCATCAGTTACAGGACAGGATCCCTCTACGAACAGTACTTC. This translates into CAISYRTGSLYEQYF.

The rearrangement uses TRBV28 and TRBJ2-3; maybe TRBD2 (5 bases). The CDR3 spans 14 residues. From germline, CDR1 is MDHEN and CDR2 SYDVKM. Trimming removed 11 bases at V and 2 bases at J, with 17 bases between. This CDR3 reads CAPSSSQTTDTQYF. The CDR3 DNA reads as TGTGCCCCGTCATCTAGCCAAACCACAGATACGCAGTATTTT. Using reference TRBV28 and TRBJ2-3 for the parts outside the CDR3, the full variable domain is DVKVTQSSRYLVKRTGEKVFLECVQDMDHENMFWYRQDPGLGLRLIYFSYDVKMKEKGDIPEGYSVSREKKERFSLILESASTNQTSMYLCAPSSSQTTDTQYFGPGTRLTVL.

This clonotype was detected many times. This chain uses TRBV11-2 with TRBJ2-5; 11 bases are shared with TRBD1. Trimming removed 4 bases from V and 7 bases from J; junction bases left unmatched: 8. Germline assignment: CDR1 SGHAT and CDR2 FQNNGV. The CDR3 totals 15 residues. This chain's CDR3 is CASSSGQGALGTQYF. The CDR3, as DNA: TGTGCCAGCAGCTCCGGACAGGGGGCACTTGGGACCCAGTACTTC.

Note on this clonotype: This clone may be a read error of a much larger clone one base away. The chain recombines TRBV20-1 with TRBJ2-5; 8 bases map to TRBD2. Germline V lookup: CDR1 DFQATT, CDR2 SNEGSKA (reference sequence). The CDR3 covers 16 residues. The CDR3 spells CNARAGTSGRGETQYF. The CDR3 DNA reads TGCAATGCTAGAGCAGGCACTAGCGGACGGGGGGAGACCCAGTACTTC.

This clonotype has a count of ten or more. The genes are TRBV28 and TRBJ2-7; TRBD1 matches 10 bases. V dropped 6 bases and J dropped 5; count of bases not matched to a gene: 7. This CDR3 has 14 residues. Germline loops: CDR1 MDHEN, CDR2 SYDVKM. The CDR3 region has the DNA TGTGCCAGCAGAGAAGGGACAGGGGTCAACGAGCAGTACTTC. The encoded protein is CASREGTGVNEQYF. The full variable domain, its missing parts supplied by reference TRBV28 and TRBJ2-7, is DVKVTQSSRYLVKRTGEKVFLECVQDMDHENMFWYRQDPGLGLRLIYFSYDVKMKEKGDIPEGYSVSREKKERFSLILESASTNQTSMYLCASREGTGVNEQYFGPGTRLTVT.

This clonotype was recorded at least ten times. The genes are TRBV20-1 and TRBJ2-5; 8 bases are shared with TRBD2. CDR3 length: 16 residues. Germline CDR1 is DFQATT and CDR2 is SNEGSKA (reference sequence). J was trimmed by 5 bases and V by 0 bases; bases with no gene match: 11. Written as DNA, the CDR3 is TGCAGTGCTAGAGATTTTACTAGCGGTCTCGGGGAGACCCAGTACTTC. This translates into CSARDFTSGLGETQYF.

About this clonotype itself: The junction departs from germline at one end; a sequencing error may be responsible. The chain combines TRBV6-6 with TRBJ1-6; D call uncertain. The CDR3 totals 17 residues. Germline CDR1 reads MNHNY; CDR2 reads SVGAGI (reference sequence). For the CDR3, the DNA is TGTGCCAGCAGTTTTGATGAAGAGGGCCCCTATATTTCACCCCTCCACTTT. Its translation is CASSFDEEGPYISPLHF.

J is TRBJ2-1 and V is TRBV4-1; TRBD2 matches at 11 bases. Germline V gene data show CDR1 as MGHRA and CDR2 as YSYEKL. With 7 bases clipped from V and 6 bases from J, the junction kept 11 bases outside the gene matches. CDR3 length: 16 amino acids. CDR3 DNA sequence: TGCGCCAGCAACCAGGCGGCTAGCGGGGGGCCCAATGAGCAGTTCTTC. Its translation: CASNQAASGGPNEQFF.

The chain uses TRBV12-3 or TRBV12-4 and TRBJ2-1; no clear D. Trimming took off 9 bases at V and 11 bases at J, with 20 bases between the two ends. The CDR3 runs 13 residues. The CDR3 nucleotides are TGTGCCAGTAGAGAGAGAGAGTATAATAAGCAGTTCTTC. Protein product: CASREREYNKQFF.

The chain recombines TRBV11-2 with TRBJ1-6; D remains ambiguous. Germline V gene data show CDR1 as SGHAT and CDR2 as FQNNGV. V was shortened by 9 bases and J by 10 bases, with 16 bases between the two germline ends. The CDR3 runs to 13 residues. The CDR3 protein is CASRFSSKSPLHF. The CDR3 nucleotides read TGTGCCAGTAGATTCTCATCTAAATCACCCCTCCACTTT.